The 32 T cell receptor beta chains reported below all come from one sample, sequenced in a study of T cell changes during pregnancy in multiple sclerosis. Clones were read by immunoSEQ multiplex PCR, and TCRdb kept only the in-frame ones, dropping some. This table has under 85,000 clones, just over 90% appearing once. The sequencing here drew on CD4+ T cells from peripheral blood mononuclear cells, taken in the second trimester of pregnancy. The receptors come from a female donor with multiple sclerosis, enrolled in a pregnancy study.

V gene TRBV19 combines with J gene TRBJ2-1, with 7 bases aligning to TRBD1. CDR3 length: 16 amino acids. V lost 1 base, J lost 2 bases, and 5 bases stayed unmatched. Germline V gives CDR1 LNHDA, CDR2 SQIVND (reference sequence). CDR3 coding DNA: TGTGCCAGTAGTATAGTACCAGGGGGAGCCTACAATGAGCAGTTCTTC. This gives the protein CASSIVPGGAYNEQFF.

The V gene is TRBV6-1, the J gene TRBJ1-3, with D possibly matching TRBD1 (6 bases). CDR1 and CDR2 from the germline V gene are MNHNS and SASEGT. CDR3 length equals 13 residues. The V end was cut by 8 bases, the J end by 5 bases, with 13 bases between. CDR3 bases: TGTGCCAGCTTACACAGGGAGAGAAACACCATATATTTT. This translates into CASLHRERNTIYF.

The CDR3 bases are TGTGCCAGCTCACCGGAACAGGGGGGAATGGGCAATGAGCAGTTCTTC. It specifies CASSPEQGGMGNEQFF. V and J are TRBV18 and TRBJ2-1; 8 nucleotides agree with TRBD1. Germline V lookup: CDR1 KGHSH, CDR2 LQKENI. The trim removed 3 bases at V and 6 bases at J, leaving 10 bases unmatched. CDR3 length: 16 residues.

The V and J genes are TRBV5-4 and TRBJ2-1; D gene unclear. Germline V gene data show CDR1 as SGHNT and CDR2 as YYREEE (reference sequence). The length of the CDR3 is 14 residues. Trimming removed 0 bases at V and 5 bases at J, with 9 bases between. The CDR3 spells CASSLDSDHNEQFF. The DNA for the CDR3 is TGTGCCAGCAGCTTGGATAGTGATCACAATGAGCAGTTCTTC.

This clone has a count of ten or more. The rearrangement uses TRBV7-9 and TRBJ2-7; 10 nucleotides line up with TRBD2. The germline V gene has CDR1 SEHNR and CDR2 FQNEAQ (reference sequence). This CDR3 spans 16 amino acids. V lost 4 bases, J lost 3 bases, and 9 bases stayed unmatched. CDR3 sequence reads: CASSSALTSGNYEQYF. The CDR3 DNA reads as TGTGCCAGCAGCTCAGCCCTAACTAGCGGGAACTACGAGCAGTACTTC.

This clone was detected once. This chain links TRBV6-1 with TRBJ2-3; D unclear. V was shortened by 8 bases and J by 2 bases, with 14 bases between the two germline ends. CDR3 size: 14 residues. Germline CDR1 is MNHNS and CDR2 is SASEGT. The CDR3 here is CASRPTGLTDTQYF. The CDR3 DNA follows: TGTGCCAGCCGCCCGACTGGTCTCACAGATACGCAGTATTTT.

The CDR3 sequence: CASSSNSDRAFRETQYF. In DNA, the CDR3 is TGCGCCAGCTCCAGTAACTCGGACAGGGCCTTTCGAGAGACCCAGTACTTC. The chain uses TRBV5-1 and TRBJ2-5, with 8 bases identical to TRBD1. This CDR3 comprises 17 residues. Per the germline V gene, CDR1 is SGHRS and CDR2 is YFSETQ. Losses at the gene ends were 7 bases for V and 4 bases for J; bases not matched to a gene: 18.

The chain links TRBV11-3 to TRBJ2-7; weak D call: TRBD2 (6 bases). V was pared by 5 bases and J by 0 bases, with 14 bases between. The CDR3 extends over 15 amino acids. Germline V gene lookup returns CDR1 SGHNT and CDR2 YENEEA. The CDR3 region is CASSPRERSSYEQYF. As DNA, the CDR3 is TGTGCCAGCAGCCCCCGGGAGAGAAGCTCCTACGAGCAGTACTTC. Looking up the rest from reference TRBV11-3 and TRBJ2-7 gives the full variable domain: EAGVVQSPRYKIIEKKQPVAFWCNPISGHNTLYWYLQNLGQGPELLIRYENEEAVDDSQLPKDRFSAERLKGVDSTLKIQPAELGDSAVYLCASSPRERSSYEQYFGPGTRLTVT.

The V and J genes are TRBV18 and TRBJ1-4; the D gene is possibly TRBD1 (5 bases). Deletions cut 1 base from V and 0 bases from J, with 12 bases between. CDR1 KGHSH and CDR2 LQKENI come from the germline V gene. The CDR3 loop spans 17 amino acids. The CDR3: CASSPRQRESTNEKLFF. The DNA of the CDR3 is TGTGCCAGCTCACCACGACAGCGGGAGTCAACTAATGAAAAACTGTTTTTT. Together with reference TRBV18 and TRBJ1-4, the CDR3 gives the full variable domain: NAGVMQNPRHLVRRRGQEARLRCSPMKGHSHVYWYRQLPEEGLKFMVYLQKENIIDESGMPKERFSAEFPKEGPSILRIQQVVRGDSAAYFCASSPRQRESTNEKLFFGSGTQLSVL.

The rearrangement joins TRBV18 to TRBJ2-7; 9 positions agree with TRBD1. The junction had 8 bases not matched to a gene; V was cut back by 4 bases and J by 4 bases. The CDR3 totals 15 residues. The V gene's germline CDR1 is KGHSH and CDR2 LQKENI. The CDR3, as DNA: TGTGCCAGCTCACGGGCCGGGGACAGGGAGTACGAGCAGTACTTC. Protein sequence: CASSRAGDREYEQYF. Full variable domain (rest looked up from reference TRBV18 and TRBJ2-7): NAGVMQNPRHLVRRRGQEARLRCSPMKGHSHVYWYRQLPEEGLKFMVYLQKENIIDESGMPKERFSAEFPKEGPSILRIQQVVRGDSAAYFCASSRAGDREYEQYFGPGTRLTVT.

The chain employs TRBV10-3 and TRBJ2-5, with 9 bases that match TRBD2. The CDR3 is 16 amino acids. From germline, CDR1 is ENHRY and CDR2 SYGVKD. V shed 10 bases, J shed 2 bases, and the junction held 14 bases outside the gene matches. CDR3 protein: CATKGGSSGTQETQYF. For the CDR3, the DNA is TGTGCCACCAAAGGGGGGTCTAGCGGGACGCAAGAGACCCAGTACTTC.

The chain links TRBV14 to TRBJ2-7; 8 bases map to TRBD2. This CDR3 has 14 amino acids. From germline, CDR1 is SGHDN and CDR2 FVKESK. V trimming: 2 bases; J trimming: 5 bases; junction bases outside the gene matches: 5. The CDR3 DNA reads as TGTGCCAGCAGCCAATCCAGGACTAGCCACGAGCAGTACTTC. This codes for CASSQSRTSHEQYF.

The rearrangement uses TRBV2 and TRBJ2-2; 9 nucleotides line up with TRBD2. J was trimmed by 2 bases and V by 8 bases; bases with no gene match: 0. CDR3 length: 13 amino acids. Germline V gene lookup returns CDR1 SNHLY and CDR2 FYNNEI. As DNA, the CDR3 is TGTGCCAGCGGGACTAGCAACACCGGGGAGCTGTTTTTT. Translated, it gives CASGTSNTGELFF.

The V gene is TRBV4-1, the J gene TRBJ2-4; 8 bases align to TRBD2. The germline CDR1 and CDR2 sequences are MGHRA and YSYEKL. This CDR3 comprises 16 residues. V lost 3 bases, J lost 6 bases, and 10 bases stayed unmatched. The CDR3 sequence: CASSHHPGTRINIQYF. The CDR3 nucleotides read TGCGCCAGCAGCCACCATCCCGGGACTAGAATAAACATTCAGTACTTC.

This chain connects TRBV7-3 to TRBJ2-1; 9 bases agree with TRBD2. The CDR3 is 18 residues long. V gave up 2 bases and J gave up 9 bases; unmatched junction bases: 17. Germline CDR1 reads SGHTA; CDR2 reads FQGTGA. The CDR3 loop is CASSLLAGGETIHSEQFF. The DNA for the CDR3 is TGTGCCAGCAGCTTATTGGCGGGGGGGGAAACCATACACAGTGAGCAGTTCTTC.

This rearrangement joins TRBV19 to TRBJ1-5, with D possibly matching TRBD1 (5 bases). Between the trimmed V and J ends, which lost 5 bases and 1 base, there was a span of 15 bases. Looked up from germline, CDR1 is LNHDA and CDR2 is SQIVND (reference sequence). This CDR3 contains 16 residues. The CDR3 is CASSPSWGKSNQPQHF. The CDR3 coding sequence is TGTGCCAGTAGTCCCTCTTGGGGCAAGAGCAATCAGCCCCAGCATTTT.

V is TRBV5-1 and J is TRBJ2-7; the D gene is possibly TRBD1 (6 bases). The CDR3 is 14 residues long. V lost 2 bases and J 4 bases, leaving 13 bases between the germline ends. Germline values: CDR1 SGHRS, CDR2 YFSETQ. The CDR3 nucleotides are TGCGCCAGCAGCTTACCAGGGGCTGGATACGAGCAGTACTTC. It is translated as CASSLPGAGYEQYF.

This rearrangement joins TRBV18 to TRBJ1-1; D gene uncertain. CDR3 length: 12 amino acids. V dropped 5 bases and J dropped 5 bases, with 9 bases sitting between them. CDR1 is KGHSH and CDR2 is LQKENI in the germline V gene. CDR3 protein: CASSETGTEAFF. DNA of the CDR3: TGTGCCAGCTCAGAGACCGGGACTGAAGCTTTCTTT.

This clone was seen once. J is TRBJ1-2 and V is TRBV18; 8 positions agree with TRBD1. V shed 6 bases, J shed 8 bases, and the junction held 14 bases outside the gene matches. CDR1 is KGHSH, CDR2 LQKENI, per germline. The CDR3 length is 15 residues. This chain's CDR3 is CASSPPGGSFRGYTF. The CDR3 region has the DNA TGTGCCAGCTCCCCCCCAGGGGGCTCCTTCAGGGGCTACACCTTC.

The CDR3 spells CASSQQVSNYGYTF. The CDR3 nucleotides read TGTGCCAGTTCCCAACAGGTCTCTAACTATGGCTACACCTTC. The rearrangement joins TRBV19 to TRBJ1-2; maybe TRBD1 (5 bases). Germline CDR1 LNHDA, CDR2 SQIVND (reference sequence). Trimming pared 8 bases from V and 0 bases from J, leaving 13 bases between. CDR3 length equals 14 residues.

This CDR3 reads CASRHRDFQETQYF. In DNA, the CDR3 is TGTGCCAGCAGACACCGGGACTTCCAAGAGACCCAGTACTTC. J is TRBJ2-5 and V is TRBV2; possibly TRBD2 for D (6 bases). The CDR3 is 14 residues long. CDR1 and CDR2 from the germline V gene are SNHLY and FYNNEI. Trimming removed 6 bases from V and 1 base from J, with 12 bases in between.

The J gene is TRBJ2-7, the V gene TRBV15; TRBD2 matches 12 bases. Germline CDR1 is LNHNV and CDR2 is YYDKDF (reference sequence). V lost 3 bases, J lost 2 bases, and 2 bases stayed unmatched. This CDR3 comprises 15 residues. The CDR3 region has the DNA TGTGCCACCAGCAGCAGACTAGCGGGGGCCTACGAGCAGTACTTC. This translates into CATSSRLAGAYEQYF.

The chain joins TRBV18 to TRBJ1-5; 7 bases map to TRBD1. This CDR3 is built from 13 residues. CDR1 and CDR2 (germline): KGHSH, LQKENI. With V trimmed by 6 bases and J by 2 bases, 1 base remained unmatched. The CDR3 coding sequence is TGTGCCAGCTCCGGACAGGGCAATCAGCCCCAGCATTTT. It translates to CASSGQGNQPQHF.

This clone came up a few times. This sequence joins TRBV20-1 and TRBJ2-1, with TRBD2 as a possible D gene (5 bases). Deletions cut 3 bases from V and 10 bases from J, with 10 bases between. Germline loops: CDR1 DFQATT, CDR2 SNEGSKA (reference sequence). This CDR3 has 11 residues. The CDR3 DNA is TGCAGTGCTAGGCTAGCCTTCGAGCAGTTCTTC. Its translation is CSARLAFEQFF.

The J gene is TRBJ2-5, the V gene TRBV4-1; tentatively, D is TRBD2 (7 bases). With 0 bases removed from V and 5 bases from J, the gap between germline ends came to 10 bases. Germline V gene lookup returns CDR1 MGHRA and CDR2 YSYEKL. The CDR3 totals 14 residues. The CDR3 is CASSQERGGETQYF. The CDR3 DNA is TGCGCCAGCAGCCAAGAGAGGGGGGGGGAGACCCAGTACTTC.

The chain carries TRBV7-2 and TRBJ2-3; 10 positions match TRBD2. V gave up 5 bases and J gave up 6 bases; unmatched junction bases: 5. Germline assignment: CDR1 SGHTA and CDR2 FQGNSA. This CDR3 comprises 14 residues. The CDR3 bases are TGTGCCAGCAGCAGAGCGGGAGGGCGGGATACGCAGTATTTT. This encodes CASSRAGGRDTQYF. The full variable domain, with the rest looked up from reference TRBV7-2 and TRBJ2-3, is GAGVSQSPSNKVTEKGKDVELRCDPISGHTALYWYRQSLGQGLEFLIYFQGNSAPDKSGLPSDRFSAERTGGSVSTLTIQRTQQEDSAVYLCASSRAGGRDTQYFGPGTRLTVL.

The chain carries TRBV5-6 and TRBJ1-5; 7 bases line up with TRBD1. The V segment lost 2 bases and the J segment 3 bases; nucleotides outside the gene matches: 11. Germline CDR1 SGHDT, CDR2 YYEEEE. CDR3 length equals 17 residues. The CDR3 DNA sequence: TGTGCCAGCAGCTTTCGGGCAGGGGGTGGCCCCAATCAGCCCCAGCATTTT. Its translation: CASSFRAGGGPNQPQHF.

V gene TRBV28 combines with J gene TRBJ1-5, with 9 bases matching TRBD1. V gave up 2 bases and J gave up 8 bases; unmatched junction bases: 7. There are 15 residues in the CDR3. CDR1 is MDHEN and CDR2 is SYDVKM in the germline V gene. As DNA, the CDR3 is TGTGCCAGCAGTTTACCGACAGGGGGTCGAGAGCCCCAGCATTTT. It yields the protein CASSLPTGGREPQHF.

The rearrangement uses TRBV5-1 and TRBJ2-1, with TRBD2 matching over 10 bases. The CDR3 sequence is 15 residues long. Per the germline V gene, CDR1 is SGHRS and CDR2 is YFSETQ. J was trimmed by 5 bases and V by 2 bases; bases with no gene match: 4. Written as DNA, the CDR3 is TGCGCCAGCAGCTTCCTAGCGGGAGTTAACAATGAGCAGTTCTTC. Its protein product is CASSFLAGVNNEQFF.

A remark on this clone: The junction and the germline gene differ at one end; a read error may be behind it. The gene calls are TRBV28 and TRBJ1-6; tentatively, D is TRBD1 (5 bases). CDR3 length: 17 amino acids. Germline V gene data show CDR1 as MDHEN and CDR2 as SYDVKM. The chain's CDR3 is CASSLPPSGVYSSPLHF. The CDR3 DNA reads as TGTGCCAGCAGTTTACCTCCTTCGGGGGTTTATAGTTCACCCCTCCACTTT.

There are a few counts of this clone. CDR3 sequence: CASSSGTGGANTGELFF. CDR3 sequence (DNA): TGTGCCAGCAGCTCCGGGACAGGGGGCGCGAACACCGGGGAGCTGTTTTTT. The chain employs TRBV13 and TRBJ2-2; 12 nucleotides align to TRBD1. CDR1 and CDR2 (germline): PRHDT, FYEKMQ (reference sequence). This CDR3 region has 17 residues. Trimming at V came to 4 bases and at J to 0 bases, leaving 3 bases not matched to a gene.

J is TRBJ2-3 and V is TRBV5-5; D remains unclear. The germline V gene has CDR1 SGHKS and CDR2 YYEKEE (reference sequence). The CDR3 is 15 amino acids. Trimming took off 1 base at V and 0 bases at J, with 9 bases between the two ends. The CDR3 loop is CASSLFSASTDTQYF. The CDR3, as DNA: TGTGCCAGCAGCTTGTTCAGTGCTAGCACAGATACGCAGTATTTT.